This entry features one T cell receptor beta chain sequence. The entry originates in a study of T cells in Graves' hyperthyroidism and ophthalmopathy. Authors of the study amplified TCR beta CDR3 regions from RNA transcripts. A first-round RT-PCR of the TCR CDR3 used the HTBI primer set. TCRdb re-called the multiplex PCR reads through MiXCR, storing one row per CDR3 protein. The repertoire holds hundreds of thousands of distinct CDR3 sequences, with 16% as singletons. This CDR3 region has 14 residues. The germline V and J ends were trimmed by 0 bases and 4 bases, with 9 bases remaining between them. Germline V gene sequence: CDR1 KGHSH, CDR2 LQKENI.

This TCR was recovered from a woman under 30 with Graves' hyperthyroidism. The chain recombines TRBV18 with TRBJ1-2, with D possibly matching TRBD1 (6 bases). Sequencing used blood. The CDR3 nucleotides read TGTGCCAGCTCACCACCCGGACAGACCTATGGCTACACCTTC. Translated: CASSPPGQTYGYTF.